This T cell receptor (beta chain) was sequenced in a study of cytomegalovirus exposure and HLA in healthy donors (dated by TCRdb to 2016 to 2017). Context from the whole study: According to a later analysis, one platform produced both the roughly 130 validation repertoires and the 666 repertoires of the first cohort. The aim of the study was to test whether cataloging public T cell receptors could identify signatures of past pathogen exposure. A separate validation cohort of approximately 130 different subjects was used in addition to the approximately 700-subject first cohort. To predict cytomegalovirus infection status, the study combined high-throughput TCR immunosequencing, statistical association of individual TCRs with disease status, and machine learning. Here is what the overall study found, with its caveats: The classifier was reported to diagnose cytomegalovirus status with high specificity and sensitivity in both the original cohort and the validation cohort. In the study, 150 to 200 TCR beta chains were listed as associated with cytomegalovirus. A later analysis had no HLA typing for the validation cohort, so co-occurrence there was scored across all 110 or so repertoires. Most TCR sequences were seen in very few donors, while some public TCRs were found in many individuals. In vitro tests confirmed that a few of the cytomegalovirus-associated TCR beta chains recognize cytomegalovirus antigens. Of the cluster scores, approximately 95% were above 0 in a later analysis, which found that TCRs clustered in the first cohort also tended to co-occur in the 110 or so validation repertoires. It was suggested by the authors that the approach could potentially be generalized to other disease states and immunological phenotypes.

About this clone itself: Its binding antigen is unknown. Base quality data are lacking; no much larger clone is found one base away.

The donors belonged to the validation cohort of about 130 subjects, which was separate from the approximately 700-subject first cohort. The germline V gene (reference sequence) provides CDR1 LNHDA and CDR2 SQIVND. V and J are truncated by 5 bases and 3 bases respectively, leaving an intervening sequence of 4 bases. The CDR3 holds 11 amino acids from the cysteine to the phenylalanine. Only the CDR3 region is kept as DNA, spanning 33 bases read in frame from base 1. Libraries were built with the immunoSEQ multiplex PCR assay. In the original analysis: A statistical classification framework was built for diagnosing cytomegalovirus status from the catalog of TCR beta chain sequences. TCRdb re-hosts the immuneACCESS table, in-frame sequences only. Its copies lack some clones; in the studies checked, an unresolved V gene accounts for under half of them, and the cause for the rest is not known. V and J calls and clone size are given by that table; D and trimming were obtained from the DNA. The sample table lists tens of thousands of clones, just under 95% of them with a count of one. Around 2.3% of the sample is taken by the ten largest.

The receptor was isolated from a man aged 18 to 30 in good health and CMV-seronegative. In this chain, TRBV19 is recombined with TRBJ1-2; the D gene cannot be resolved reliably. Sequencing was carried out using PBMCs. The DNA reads TGTGCCAGTAGTTATGACTATGGCTACACCTTC. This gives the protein CASSYDYGYTF.